These T cell receptor beta chains were read from a single sample in a study of cytomegalovirus exposure and HLA in healthy donors. Profiled with immunoSEQ multiplex PCR; TCRdb holds only in-frame clones, not every one. This table holds 180,000 or so clones, roughly 82% found once. The source material was PBMCs. These receptors all stem from a middle-aged man in good health and CMV-seronegative. Both conserved end residues are part of each CDR3. The D gene is left open where the match is weak. Size is omitted from some rows. Given values are once, few, many or a class for expanded clones.

J: TRBJ2-6
length: 15
V: TRBV18
size: NA
D: NA
CDR3: CASSPPGGGANVLTF
DNA: TGTGCCAGCTCACCACCAGGGGGTGGGGCCAACGTCCTGACTTTC

J: TRBJ2-7
length: 16
V: TRBV5-8
size: NA
D: TRBD1
CDR3: CASSLGDRGQTYEQYF
DNA: TGTGCCAGCAGCTTGGGGGACAGGGGCCAAACCTACGAGCAGTACTTC

J: TRBJ1-6
length: 14
V: TRBV30
size: NA
D: TRBD1
CDR3: CAWSLWTGVSPLHF
DNA: TGTGCCTGGAGTCTTTGGACAGGGGTTTCACCCCTCCACTTT

J: TRBJ1-5
length: 12
V: TRBV7-9
size: NA
D: NA
CDR3: CASSLSNSHLHF
DNA: TGTGCCAGCAGCTTGTCAAACAGCCATCTGCATTTT

J: TRBJ2-7
length: 14
V: TRBV15
size: NA
D: NA
CDR3: CATSRGTTTYEQYF
DNA: TGTGCCACCAGCAGAGGAACGACAACCTACGAGCAGTACTTC

J: TRBJ2-7
length: 15
V: TRBV7-2
size: NA
D: NA
CDR3: CASSSETGETYEQYF
DNA: TGTGCCAGCAGCTCCGAGACGGGGGAGACCTACGAGCAGTACTTC

J: TRBJ1-2
length: 12
V: TRBV2
size: NA
D: NA
CDR3: CASSERGFGYTF
DNA: TGTGCCAGCAGTGAAAGGGGTTTTGGCTACACCTTC

J: TRBJ1-1
length: 15
V: TRBV9
size: few
D: TRBD1
CDR3: CASSPTGQENTEAFF
DNA: TGTGCCAGCAGCCCAACGGGACAGGAGAACACTGAAGCTTTCTTT

J: TRBJ2-3
length: 14
V: TRBV11-3
size: NA
D: NA
CDR3: CASSLEADTDTQYF
DNA: TGTGCCAGCAGCTTAGAAGCGGACACAGATACGCAGTATTTT

J: TRBJ1-1
length: 15
V: TRBV27
size: few
D: NA
CDR3: CASSPQGRANTEAFF
DNA: TGTGCCAGCAGTCCCCAGGGTAGGGCGAACACTGAAGCTTTCTTT

J: TRBJ2-2
length: 17
V: TRBV9
size: NA
D: TRBD1
CDR3: CASRESAGGRSTGELFF
DNA: TGTGCCAGCAGGGAGTCCGCAGGGGGTCGGAGCACCGGGGAGCTGTTTTTT

J: TRBJ1-5
length: 14
V: TRBV7-9
size: NA
D: NA
CDR3: CASSGWGDGQPQHF
DNA: TGTGCCAGCAGCGGATGGGGGGACGGTCAGCCCCAGCATTTT

J: TRBJ2-7
length: 14
V: TRBV4-3
size: NA
D: NA
CDR3: CASSQGTGPYEQYF
DNA: TGCGCCAGCAGCCAAGGAACAGGCCCCTACGAGCAGTACTTC

J: TRBJ2-1
length: 13
V: TRBV7-2
size: NA
D: NA
CDR3: CASSYPPSGEQFF
DNA: TGTGCCAGCAGCTACCCTCCCTCCGGTGAGCAGTTCTTC

J: TRBJ1-2
length: 14
V: TRBV27
size: NA
D: TRBD1
CDR3: CASSFGQGDYGYTF
DNA: TGTGCCAGCAGTTTCGGACAGGGTGACTATGGCTACACCTTC

J: TRBJ1-1
length: 16
V: TRBV7-2
size: NA
D: NA
CDR3: CASSLGGGRGNTEAFF
DNA: TGTGCCAGCAGCTTAGGGGGGGGGCGGGGGAACACTGAAGCTTTCTTT

J: TRBJ1-1
length: 15
V: TRBV14
size: NA
D: NA
CDR3: CASSQYTGTNTEAFF
DNA: TGTGCCAGCAGCCAATATACAGGTACGAACACTGAAGCTTTCTTT

J: TRBJ1-2
length: 14
V: TRBV7-9
size: NA
D: TRBD1
CDR3: CASSFRTGFYGYTF
DNA: TGTGCCAGCAGCTTCCGGACAGGGTTCTATGGCTACACCTTC

J: TRBJ2-7
length: 11
V: TRBV5-1
size: NA
D: NA
CDR3: CATSGSYEQYF
DNA: TGCGCCACCTCAGGGTCCTACGAGCAGTACTTC

J: TRBJ2-1
length: 17
V: TRBV5-5
size: NA
D: TRBD1
CDR3: CASSSRGTGYSDNEQFF
DNA: TGTGCCAGCAGCTCTAGAGGGACAGGATATTCTGACAATGAGCAGTTCTTC

J: TRBJ1-5
length: 14
V: TRBV4-3
size: NA
D: NA
CDR3: CASSRDREVQPQHF
DNA: TGCGCCAGCAGTCGGGACCGGGAGGTTCAGCCCCAGCATTTT

J: TRBJ2-1
length: 14
V: TRBV30
size: NA
D: TRBD2
CDR3: CAWSDSKVAGVQFF
DNA: TGTGCCTGGAGTGACTCAAAAGTAGCGGGGGTACAGTTCTTC